A single sample gave rise to the 29 T cell receptor beta chains below, sequenced in a study of T cells expressing NK-cell markers. TCRdb reanalyzed the 5' RACE reads and collapses them to one entry per CDR3 protein, without DNA. This sample's clone table lists 500,000 to 700,000 distinct CDR3 sequences. The specimen was blood T cells: a sorted CD56 or NKG2C T cell subset, CD4+ or CD8+ T cells, or bulk PBMC T cells (not recorded which). These receptors were taken from a young man in good health.

The chain uses TRBV13 and TRBJ1-5. Germline V CDR1 and CDR2: PRHDT, FYEKMQ (reference sequence). The CDR3 runs to 14 residues. This CDR3 reads CASSITGGNQPQHF.

The rearrangement uses TRBV5-1 and TRBJ2-3. The CDR3 consists of 15 residues. Germline CDR1 reads SGHRS; CDR2 reads YFSETQ. The CDR3 sequence: CASSGVGQITDTQYF. Complete variable domain (other parts from reference TRBV5-1 and TRBJ2-3): KAGVTQTPRYLIKTRGQQVTLSCSPISGHRSVSWYQQTPGQGLQFLFEYFSETQRNKGNFPGRFSGRQFSNSRSEMNVSTLELGDSALYLCASSGVGQITDTQYFGPGTRLTVL.

This sequence joins TRBV12-3 or TRBV12-4 and TRBJ2-1. The CDR3 is 13 residues long. Here the CDR3 reads CASRSGTYNEQFF.

This chain links TRBV11-2 with TRBJ2-1; TCRdb names TRBD1, which stays unverified in the absence of DNA. The CDR3 has 18 amino acids. Germline V gives CDR1 SGHAT, CDR2 FQNNGV. CDR3 in amino acids: CASSLDGGQGQSYNEQFF.

The gene calls are TRBV15 and TRBJ2-1; TCRdb proposes TRBD2, but this gene call is untestable without DNA. CDR3 length: 14 amino acids. Germline lookup yields CDR1 LNHNV and CDR2 YYDKDF (reference sequence). The CDR3 loop reads CATAPEGQYNEQFF.

The rearrangement links TRBV27 to TRBJ2-7; TCRdb lists TRBD1, though no DNA is available to test this call. The CDR3 contains 14 residues. Looked up from germline, CDR1 is MNHEY and CDR2 is SMNVEV (reference sequence). CDR3 sequence: CASSFGAQNYEQYF.

The chain couples TRBV10-3 to TRBJ2-6. The CDR3 runs 16 residues. Germline CDR1 and CDR2: ENHRY and SYGVKD. CDR3 protein: CAISEAQVPGANVLTF.

This CDR3 reads CASSYSTVAPLHF. The genes are TRBV6-5 and TRBJ1-6. There are 13 residues in the CDR3. Germline V lookup: CDR1 MNHEY, CDR2 SVGAGI.

V gene TRBV6-4 combines with J gene TRBJ2-1; TCRdb returns TRBD1, unconfirmable since there is no DNA. The germline CDR1 and CDR2 sequences are MRHNA and SNTAGT. The CDR3 sequence is 15 residues long. CDR3 region: CASSDSAGELNEQFF.

This chain links TRBV11-2 with TRBJ2-3; TCRdb names TRBD2, which stays unverified in the absence of DNA. The CDR3 spans 19 residues. Germline CDR1 reads SGHAT; CDR2 reads FQNNGV. The CDR3 sequence is CASSLDRGLAKSPTDTQYF.

This sequence joins TRBV5-1 and TRBJ1-2. The CDR3 loop spans 14 amino acids. Germline loops: CDR1 SGHRS, CDR2 YFSETQ. The CDR3 reads CASSLGSPFKGYTF. The full variable domain, rest sourced from reference TRBV5-1 and TRBJ1-2, is KAGVTQTPRYLIKTRGQQVTLSCSPISGHRSVSWYQQTPGQGLQFLFEYFSETQRNKGNFPGRFSGRQFSNSRSEMNVSTLELGDSALYLCASSLGSPFKGYTFGSGTRLTVV.

The CDR3 reads CATQGQGKETQYF. The V call is TRBV10-3, the J call TRBJ2-5; the D call from TCRdb, TRBD1, cannot be confirmed without DNA. Germline V gene data show CDR1 as ENHRY and CDR2 as SYGVKD. The CDR3 is 13 amino acids.

The gene calls are TRBV5-1 and TRBJ2-1; the D call from TCRdb, TRBD2, cannot be confirmed without DNA. This CDR3 has 16 amino acids. Looked up from germline, CDR1 is SGHRS and CDR2 is YFSETQ. CDR3: CASSTPIAGVYNEQFF.

The V gene is TRBV27, the J gene TRBJ2-1; with no DNA, the TCRdb D assignment of TRBD2 cannot be verified. Germline V gene sequence: CDR1 MNHEY, CDR2 SMNVEV (reference sequence). The CDR3 loop spans 14 amino acids. CDR3 residues: CASSLSRQGGEQFF.

The J gene is TRBJ2-4, the V gene TRBV20-1; TCRdb calls TRBD2, which cannot be checked without DNA. The germline CDR1 and CDR2 sequences are DFQATT and SNEGSKA (reference sequence). The CDR3 runs to 12 residues. The CDR3 here is CSSGSDENIQYF.

This CDR3 is CASSSWGTSGMGGELFF. The genes are TRBV11-2 and TRBJ2-2; the TCRdb call, TRBD2, lacks DNA for checking. The germline gives CDR1 SGHAT, CDR2 FQNNGV. The CDR3 runs to 17 residues.

The rearrangement uses TRBV6-2 or TRBV6-3 and TRBJ1-1; TCRdb lists TRBD1, though no DNA is available to test this call. The length of the CDR3 is 15 residues. The V gene's germline CDR1 is MNHEY and CDR2 SVGEGT. CDR3: CASSYPMDRGTEAFF.

The chain joins TRBV10-3 to TRBJ2-1. Germline loops: CDR1 ENHRY, CDR2 SYGVKD. The CDR3 extends over 16 amino acids. The CDR3 here is CAISESSQRNYNEQFF.

This chain uses TRBV29-1 with TRBJ1-1; TCRdb's D call, TRBD1, is unchecked because there is no DNA. Germline loops: CDR1 SQVTM, CDR2 ANQGSEA. The CDR3 runs 13 residues. The CDR3 spells CSGLTGLRTEAFF.

This sequence joins TRBV10-3 and TRBJ1-1. CDR1 and CDR2 (germline): ENHRY, SYGVKD. There are 12 residues in the CDR3. This CDR3 reads CAISEFDTEAFF.

This chain connects TRBV28 to TRBJ2-1. CDR1 MDHEN and CDR2 SYDVKM come from the germline V gene. This CDR3 spans 13 amino acids. This CDR3 is CASSLEHYNEQFF. The full variable domain, in which reference TRBV28 and TRBJ2-1 provide the parts outside the CDR3, is DVKVTQSSRYLVKRTGEKVFLECVQDMDHENMFWYRQDPGLGLRLIYFSYDVKMKEKGDIPEGYSVSREKKERFSLILESASTNQTSMYLCASSLEHYNEQFFGPGTRLTVL.

The CDR3 here is CSVVSGAEGTQYF. The genes are TRBV29-1 and TRBJ2-5; TCRdb's D gene call, TRBD1, goes unchecked for lack of DNA. From germline, CDR1 is SQVTM and CDR2 ANQGSEA. This CDR3 spans 13 amino acids.

This chain links TRBV6-1 with TRBJ2-1; TCRdb's assignment of TRBD2 cannot be checked, as there is no DNA. This CDR3 has 14 amino acids. Per the germline V gene, CDR1 is MNHNS and CDR2 is SASEGT. Here the CDR3 reads CASSRPAGDGEQFF.

V and J are TRBV12-3 or TRBV12-4 and TRBJ2-1; with no DNA, the TCRdb D assignment of TRBD2 cannot be verified. The CDR3 extends over 14 amino acids. CDR3 in amino acids: CASRPTSGRALLFF.

The chain is built from TRBV11-3 and TRBJ2-3. Germline lookup yields CDR1 SGHNT and CDR2 YENEEA. The CDR3 covers 15 residues. The CDR3 protein is CASSSYGYSTDTQYF.

The rearrangement joins TRBV27 to TRBJ1-1; checking the TCRdb D call of TRBD1 is not possible without DNA. From germline, CDR1 is MNHEY and CDR2 SMNVEV (reference sequence). This CDR3 has 15 amino acids. This CDR3 is CASRKGGPGGTEAFF.

The V gene is TRBV20-1, the J gene TRBJ2-1; the D gene TCRdb calls, TRBD1, cannot be checked with no DNA. There are 15 residues in the CDR3. Looked up from germline, CDR1 is DFQATT and CDR2 is SNEGSKA (reference sequence). CDR3 protein: CSARGFGGTYNEQFF.

The J gene is TRBJ2-1, the V gene TRBV20-1; the D call of TRBD1 rests on TCRdb alone, since no DNA is present to check it. Germline CDR1 reads DFQATT; CDR2 reads SNEGSKA (reference sequence). The CDR3 contains 17 residues. The CDR3 sequence: CSAPGPPGTPTNNEQFF.

J is TRBJ2-5 and V is TRBV28; TCRdb proposes TRBD1, but this gene call is untestable without DNA. Germline CDR1 is MDHEN and CDR2 is SYDVKM. This CDR3 contains 15 residues. Here the CDR3 reads CASSLVTGWVETQYF.